This TCR beta chain came from a study of T-cell memory formation after mild COVID-19. Across the study: The study found TCR clusters largely donor specific. Study-wide results and caveats: Clones that shrank (day 15 to 85) were balanced CD4/CD8, whereas later expanders leaned CD4+.

Employing constant-segment primers, 5'RACE generated TCR alpha and TCR beta cDNA libraries bearing sample barcodes and UMIs. TCRdb independently ran MiXCR on the 5' RACE reads; one entry per CDR3 protein. The sample contains 350,000 to 500,000 distinct CDR3 sequences, approximately 20% of which appear only once. As regards this clonotype: The target antigen is unknown.

This sequence originates from an adult woman who had mild COVID-19 (a few samples of this study predate the infection). Cell type and time point are not known. Sequenced: PBMCs or a T cell subset sorted from them (not recorded which).

CDR3 DNA: TGTGCCATCAGTGAGAACGATATCTCTGGAAACACCATATATTTT. It codes for CAISENDISGNTIYF. The rearrangement uses TRBV10-3 and TRBJ1-3; D is unclear. This CDR3 contains 15 residues. V lost 2 bases to trimming and J lost 0 bases, with 8 bases between them. Germline values: CDR1 ENHRY, CDR2 SYGVKD.